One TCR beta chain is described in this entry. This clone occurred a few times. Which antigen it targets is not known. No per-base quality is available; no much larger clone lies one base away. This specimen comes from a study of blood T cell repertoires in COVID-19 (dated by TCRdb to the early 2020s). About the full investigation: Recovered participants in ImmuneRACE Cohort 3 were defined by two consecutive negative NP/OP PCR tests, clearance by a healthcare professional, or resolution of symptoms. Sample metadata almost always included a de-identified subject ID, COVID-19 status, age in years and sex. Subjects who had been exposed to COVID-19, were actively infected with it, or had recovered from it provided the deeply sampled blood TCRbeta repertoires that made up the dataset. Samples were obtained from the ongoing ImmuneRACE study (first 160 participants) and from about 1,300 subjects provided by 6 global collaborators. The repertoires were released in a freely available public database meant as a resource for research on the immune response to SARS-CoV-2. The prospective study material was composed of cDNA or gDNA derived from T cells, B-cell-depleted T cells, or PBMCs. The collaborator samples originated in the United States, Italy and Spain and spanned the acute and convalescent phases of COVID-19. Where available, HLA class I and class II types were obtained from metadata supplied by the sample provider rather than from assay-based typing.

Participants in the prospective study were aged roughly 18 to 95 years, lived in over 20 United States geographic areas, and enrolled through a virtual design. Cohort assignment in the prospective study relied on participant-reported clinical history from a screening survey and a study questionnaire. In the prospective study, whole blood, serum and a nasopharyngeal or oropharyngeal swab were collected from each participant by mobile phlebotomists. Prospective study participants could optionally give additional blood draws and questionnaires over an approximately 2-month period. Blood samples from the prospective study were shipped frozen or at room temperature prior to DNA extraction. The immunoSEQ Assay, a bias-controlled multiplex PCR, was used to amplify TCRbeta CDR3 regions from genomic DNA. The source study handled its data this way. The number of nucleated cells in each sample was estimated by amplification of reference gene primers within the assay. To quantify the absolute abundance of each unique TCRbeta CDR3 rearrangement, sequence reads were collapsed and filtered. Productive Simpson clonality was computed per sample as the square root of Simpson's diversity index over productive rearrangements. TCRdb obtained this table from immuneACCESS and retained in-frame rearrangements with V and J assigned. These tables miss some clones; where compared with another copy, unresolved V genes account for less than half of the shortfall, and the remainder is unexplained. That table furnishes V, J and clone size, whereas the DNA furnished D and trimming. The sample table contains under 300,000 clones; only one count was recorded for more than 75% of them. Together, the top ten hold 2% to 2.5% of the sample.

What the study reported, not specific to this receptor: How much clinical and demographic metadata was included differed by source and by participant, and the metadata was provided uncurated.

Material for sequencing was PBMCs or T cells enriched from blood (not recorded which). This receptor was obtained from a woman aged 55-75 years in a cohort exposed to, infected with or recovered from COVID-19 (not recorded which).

The CDR3 reads as follows: CASSPPGLEMTGELFF. The DNA sequence is given as TGTGCCAGCAGCCCCCCGGGACTAGAAATGACCGGGGAGCTGTTTTTT. Recombination joined TRBV11-2 with TRBJ2-2; TRBD2 fits 8 bases in the junction. From the cysteine through the phenylalanine, the CDR3 covers 16 amino acids. Solely the CDR3 DNA is kept, with 48 bases framed from the first base. Germline trimming amounts to 5 bases on V and 5 bases on J, with 10 as the count of junction bases outside the gene matches. Via the germline V gene, CDR1 is SGHAT and CDR2 FQNNGV.